The text below deals with one TCR beta chain. Which antigen it targets is not known. Qualities for individual bases were not recorded, and no much larger clone is one base off. From the germline V gene, CDR1 is SGHTA and CDR2 is FQGNSA. Ends trimmed: V by 4 bases, J by 4 bases; bases unmatched to a gene: 7. The CDR3 covers 15 residues, taking in both the cysteine and the phenylalanine. Only the CDR3 DNA is retained, 45 bases long and in frame from the first base. The library was obtained by RT-PCR. The sample was run on an Illumina HiSeq 2500. TCRdb took the public reads, trimmed them with fastp at Q25, ran MiXCR for clone calling and kept in-frame beta chains. A single entry per CDR3 protein holds the most common genes and DNA from its merged rows. The sample table lists roughly 630,000 distinct CDR3 sequences, approximately 15% of them with a count of one. The top ten hold about 7.6% of the sample.

This sample is part of a study of response to subunit inactivated influenza vaccine (dated by TCRdb to 2017 to 2018). In terms of the full investigation: To follow how T cells responded to a trivalent subunit inactivated influenza vaccine, the researchers relied on deep quantitative profiling of the T cell receptor repertoire. Points the paper makes about the study in general: The authors proposed that each seasonal influenza vaccination may bring in only a limited number of new T cells.

Here the chain combines TRBV7-2 and TRBJ1-3; 7 nucleotides in the junction match TRBD1. This clonotype originated in a man aged 50 or older who received an inactivated influenza vaccine. Donor details come from another sample of the same person, matched by shared clones. The sequencing used PBMCs from blood, collected 14 to 15 days before vaccination. Read as DNA, the sequence is TGTGCCAGCAGCTCCGAGGGGGCGGGGGGAAACACCATATATTTT. This yields the protein CASSSEGAGGNTIYF.